The following is a T cell receptor (beta chain) sequence with its context. As yet, its antigen is unknown. The record originates from a study of shared clonotypes between healthy human individuals. In the authors' workflow: Junction-only sequences produced by ImmunoSEQ had no quality scores, so filtering differed. The data were produced by immunoSEQ multiplex PCR, yet TCRdb's version contains in-frame clones alone and is incomplete. That table is the source of V, J and clone size, and D and trimming were worked out from the DNA. This sample has about 1 million clones, with approximately 72% found just once. Trimming stripped 3 bases from V and 2 bases from J, with 10 bases between. CDR3 length: 14 residues. CDR1 GTSNPN and CDR2 SVGIG come from the germline V gene (reference sequence). Study-level results: A handful of donors showed sharing of approximately 5% of naive CD4 clonotypes. At large depth, rarefaction still showed sorted-subset sequencing to be incomplete.

What was sequenced was memory CD4+ T cells sorted from blood. The subset here: CD45RA-negative fraction. The V gene is TRBV30, the J gene TRBJ2-2; D ambiguous. The TCR originated in a man between 18 and 29 years old in good health. The DNA for the CDR3 is TGTGCCTGGAGAGCACAGTCAAACACCGGGGAGCTGTTTTTT. Translated: CAWRAQSNTGELFF.